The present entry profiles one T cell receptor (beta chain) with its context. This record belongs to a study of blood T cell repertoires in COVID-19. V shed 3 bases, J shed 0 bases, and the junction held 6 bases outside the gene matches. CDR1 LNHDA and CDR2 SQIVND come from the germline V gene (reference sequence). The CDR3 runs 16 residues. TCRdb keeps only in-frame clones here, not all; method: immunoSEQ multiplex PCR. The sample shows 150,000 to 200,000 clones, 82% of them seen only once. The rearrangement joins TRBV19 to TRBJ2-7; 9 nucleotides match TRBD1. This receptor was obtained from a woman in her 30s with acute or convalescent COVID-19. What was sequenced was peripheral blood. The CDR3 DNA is TGTGCCAGTAGTATTTCGGGGACAGGGTACTCCTACGAGCAGTACTTC. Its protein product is CASSISGTGYSYEQYF.